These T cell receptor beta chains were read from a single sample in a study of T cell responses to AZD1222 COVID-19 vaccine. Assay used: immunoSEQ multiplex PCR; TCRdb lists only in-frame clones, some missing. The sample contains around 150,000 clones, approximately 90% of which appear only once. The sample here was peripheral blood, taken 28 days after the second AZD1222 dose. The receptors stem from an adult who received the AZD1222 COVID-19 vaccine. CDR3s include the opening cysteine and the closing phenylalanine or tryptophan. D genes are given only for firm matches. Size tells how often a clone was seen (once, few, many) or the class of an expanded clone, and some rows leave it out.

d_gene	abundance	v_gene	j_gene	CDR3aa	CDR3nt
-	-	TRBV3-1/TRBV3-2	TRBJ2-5	CASSQLAWGETQYF	TGTGCCAGCAGCCAACTAGCGTGGGGAGAGACCCAGTACTTC
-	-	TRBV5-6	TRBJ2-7	CASSRIRDEQYF	TGTGCCAGCAGCCGTATCAGGGACGAGCAGTACTTC
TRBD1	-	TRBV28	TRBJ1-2	CASSPPDRGGYGYTF	TGTGCCAGCAGTCCCCCAGACAGGGGGGGCTATGGCTACACCTTC
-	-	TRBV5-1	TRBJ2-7	CASSRNSYEQYF	TGCGCCAGCAGCCGTAACTCCTACGAGCAGTACTTC
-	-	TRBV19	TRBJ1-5	CASRGPISGQPQHF	TGTGCCAGTAGGGGGCCTATATCGGGCCAGCCCCAGCATTTT
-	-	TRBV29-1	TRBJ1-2	CSAPERDRGGGYTF	TGCAGCGCCCCCGAAAGGGACCGCGGTGGTGGCTACACCTTC
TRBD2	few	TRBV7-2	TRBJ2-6	CASSVTSGNTGANVLTF	TGTGCCAGCAGCGTGACTAGCGGGAATACTGGGGCCAACGTCCTGACTTTC
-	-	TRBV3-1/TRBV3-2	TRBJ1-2	CASSQEQSYGYTF	TGTGCCAGCAGCCAAGAACAGAGTTATGGCTACACCTTC
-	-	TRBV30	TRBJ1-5	CAWSSRTRNQPQHF	TGTGCCTGGAGTTCCCGGACCCGCAATCAGCCCCAGCATTTT
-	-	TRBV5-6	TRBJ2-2	CASSFMVDTGELFF	TGTGCCAGCAGCTTCATGGTGGACACCGGGGAGCTGTTTTTT
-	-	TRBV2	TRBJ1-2	CASTMQSNGYTF	TGTGCCAGCACTATGCAGTCGAATGGCTACACCTTC
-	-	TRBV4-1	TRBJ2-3	CASSQVAGTRTDTQYF	TGCGCCAGCAGCCAGGTGGCCGGGACCCGCACAGATACGCAGTATTTT
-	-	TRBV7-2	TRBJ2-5	CASSPPLLETQYF	TGTGCCAGCAGCCCACCCCTGCTAGAGACCCAGTACTTC
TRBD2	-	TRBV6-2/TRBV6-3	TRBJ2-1	CASSYSGLAANEQFF	TGTGCCAGCAGTTACTCCGGACTAGCGGCCAATGAGCAGTTCTTC
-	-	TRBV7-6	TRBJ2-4	CASSGGGLAKNIQYF	TGTGCCAGCAGCGGAGGGGGTCTAGCCAAAAACATTCAGTACTTC
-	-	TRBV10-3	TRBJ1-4	CAISEDLERWLFF	TGTGCCATCAGTGAGGACTTAGAAAGGTGGCTGTTTTTT
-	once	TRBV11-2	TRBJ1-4	CASSLEPVATNEKLFF	TGTGCCAGCAGCTTAGAACCGGTTGCAACTAATGAAAAACTGTTTTTT
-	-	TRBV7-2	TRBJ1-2	CASSLGTVGNYGYTF	TGTGCCAGCAGCTTAGGGACAGTGGGGAACTATGGCTACACCTTC
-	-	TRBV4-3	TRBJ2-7	CASSQAQGTSYEQYF	TGCGCCAGCAGCCAAGCCCAGGGGACCTCCTACGAGCAGTACTTC
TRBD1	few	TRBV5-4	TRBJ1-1	CASRESGTVNTEAFF	TGTGCCAGCAGGGAGTCCGGGACAGTGAACACTGAAGCTTTCTTT
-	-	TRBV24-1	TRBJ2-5	CATSDLDSQETQYF	TGTGCCACCAGTGATTTAGACAGCCAAGAGACCCAGTACTTC
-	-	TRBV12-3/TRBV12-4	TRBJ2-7	CASSLASPYEQYF	TGTGCCAGCAGTTTAGCCAGTCCCTACGAGCAGTACTTC
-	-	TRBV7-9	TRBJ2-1	CASSLDRASSAFF	TGTGCCAGCAGCTTAGATCGGGCCTCGAGCGCGTTCTTC
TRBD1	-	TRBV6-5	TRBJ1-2	CASSYSGQSKGYTF	TGTGCCAGCAGTTACTCGGGACAGTCAAAGGGCTACACCTTC
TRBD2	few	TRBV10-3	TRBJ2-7	CAISESDVVAGVVGEQYF	TGTGCCATCAGTGAGTCAGATGTGGTAGCGGGAGTCGTCGGGGAGCAGTACTTC
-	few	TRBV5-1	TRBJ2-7	CASSPAAGNYEQYF	TGCGCCAGCAGCCCCGCGGCAGGGAACTACGAGCAGTACTTC
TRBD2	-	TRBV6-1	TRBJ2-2	CASSESGGNTGELFF	TGTGCCAGCAGTGAGAGCGGGGGCAACACCGGGGAGCTGTTTTTT
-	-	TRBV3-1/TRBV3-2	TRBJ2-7	CASSQGYSVYEQYF	TGTGCCAGCAGCCAAGGTTATTCGGTGTACGAGCAGTACTTC
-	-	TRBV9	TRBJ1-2	CASRGDGSYGYTF	TGTGCCAGCAGAGGGGACGGAAGTTATGGCTACACCTTC
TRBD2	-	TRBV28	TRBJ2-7	CASSPGTSGLAEQYF	TGTGCCAGCAGCCCCGGGACTAGCGGCTTAGCCGAGCAGTACTTC
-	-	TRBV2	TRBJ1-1	CASISATGTEAFF	TGTGCCAGCATCTCGGCCACCGGCACTGAAGCTTTCTTT
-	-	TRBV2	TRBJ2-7	CASSWDRRAYEQYF	TGTGCCAGCAGCTGGGACCGGAGGGCTTACGAGCAGTACTTC
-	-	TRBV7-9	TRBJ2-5	CASNQPVQETQYF	TGTGCCAGCAACCAGCCAGTCCAAGAGACCCAGTACTTC
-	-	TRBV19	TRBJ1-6	CARIEGRNSPLHF	TGTGCCAGAATCGAAGGGCGAAATTCACCCCTCCACTTT
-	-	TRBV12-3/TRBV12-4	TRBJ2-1	CASSSRGGGEQFF	TGTGCCAGCAGTTCCCGTGGGGGAGGTGAGCAGTTCTTC
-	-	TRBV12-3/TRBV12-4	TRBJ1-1	CAIWAGTEAFF	TGTGCCATCTGGGCGGGGACAGAAGCTTTCTTT
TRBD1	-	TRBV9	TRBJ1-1	CASSLGQGAVILDTEAFF	TGTGCCAGCAGCCTCGGACAGGGGGCGGTGATACTGGACACTGAAGCTTTCTTT
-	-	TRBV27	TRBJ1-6	CASSLSRQGINSPLHF	TGTGCCAGCAGTTTATCTCGGCAGGGTATCAATTCACCCCTCCACTTT
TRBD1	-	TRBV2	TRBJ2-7	CASTYTGGEQYF	TGTGCCAGCACCTATACAGGGGGCGAGCAGTACTTC
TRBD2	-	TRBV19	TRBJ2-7	CASSLSGTSGYEQYF	TGTGCCAGTAGTTTGTCCGGGACTAGTGGCTACGAGCAGTACTTC
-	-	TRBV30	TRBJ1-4	CAGRHKTNEKLFF	TGTGCCGGAAGACATAAAACTAATGAAAAACTGTTTTTT
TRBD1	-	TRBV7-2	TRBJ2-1	CASSFDRGRINEQFF	TGTGCCAGCAGCTTTGACAGGGGGCGAATTAATGAGCAGTTCTTC